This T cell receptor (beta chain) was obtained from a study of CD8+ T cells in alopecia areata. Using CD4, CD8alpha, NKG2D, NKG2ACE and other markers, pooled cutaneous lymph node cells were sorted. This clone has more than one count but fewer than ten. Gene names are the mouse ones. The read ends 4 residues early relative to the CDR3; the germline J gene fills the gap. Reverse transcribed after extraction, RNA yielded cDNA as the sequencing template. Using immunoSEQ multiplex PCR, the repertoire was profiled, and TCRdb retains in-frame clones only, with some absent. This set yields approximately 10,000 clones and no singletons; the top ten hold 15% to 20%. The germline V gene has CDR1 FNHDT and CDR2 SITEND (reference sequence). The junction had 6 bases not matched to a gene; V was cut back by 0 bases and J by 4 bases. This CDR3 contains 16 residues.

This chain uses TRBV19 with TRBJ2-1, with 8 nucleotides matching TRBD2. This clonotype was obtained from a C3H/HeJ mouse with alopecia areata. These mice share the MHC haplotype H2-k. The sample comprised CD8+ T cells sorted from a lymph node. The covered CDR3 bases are TGTGCCAGCAGTATAGTGGCTGGGGGGAGATATGCT. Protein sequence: CASSIVAGGRYA. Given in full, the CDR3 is CASSIVAGGRYAEQFF.